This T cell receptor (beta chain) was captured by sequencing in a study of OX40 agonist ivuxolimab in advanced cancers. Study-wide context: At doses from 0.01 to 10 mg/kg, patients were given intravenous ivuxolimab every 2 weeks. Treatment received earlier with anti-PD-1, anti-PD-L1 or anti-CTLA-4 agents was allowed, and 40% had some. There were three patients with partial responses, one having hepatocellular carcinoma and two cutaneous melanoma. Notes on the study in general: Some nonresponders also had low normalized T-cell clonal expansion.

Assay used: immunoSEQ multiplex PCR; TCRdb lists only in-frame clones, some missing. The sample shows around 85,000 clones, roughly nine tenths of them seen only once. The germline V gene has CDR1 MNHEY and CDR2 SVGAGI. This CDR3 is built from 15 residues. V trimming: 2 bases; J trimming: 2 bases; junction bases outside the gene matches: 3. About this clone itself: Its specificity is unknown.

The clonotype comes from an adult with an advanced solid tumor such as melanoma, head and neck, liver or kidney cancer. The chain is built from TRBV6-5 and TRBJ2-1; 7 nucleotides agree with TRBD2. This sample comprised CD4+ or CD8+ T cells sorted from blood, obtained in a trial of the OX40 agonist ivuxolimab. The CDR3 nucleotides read TGTGCCAGCAGTTACGCTAGCGGCCCCTACAATGAGCAGTTCTTC. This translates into CASSYASGPYNEQFF.